This T cell receptor (beta chain) derives from a study of shared clonotypes between healthy human individuals. Trimming took 4 bases from V and 5 from J, leaving 6 bases between them. Germline assignment: CDR1 ENHRY and CDR2 SYGVKD. CDR3 length: 11 residues. The assay was immunoSEQ multiplex PCR, and TCRdb's table has in-frame clones only and misses some. The sample has 2.5 million or so clones; around nine tenths are singletons. This TCR was sampled from a young man in good health. The specimen was naive CD4+ T cells sorted from blood. Subset described: CD45RA+ positively selected. J is TRBJ2-7 and V is TRBV10-3; the D is unclear. The CDR3 is CAISASHEQYF. CDR3 sequence (DNA): TGTGCCATCAGTGCGAGTCACGAGCAGTACTTC.